These 24 T cell receptor beta chains were sequenced from one sample in a study of T cells in Graves' hyperthyroidism and ophthalmopathy. There were TCR beta CDR3 regions amplified from RNA transcripts. HTBI primers were used for first-round RT-PCR of the TCR CDR3. TCRdb analysed the multiplex PCR reads with MiXCR anew, one entry per CDR3 protein. The sample records roughly 740,000 distinct CDR3 sequences, around 17% being singletons. Sequenced: blood. The receptors stem from a man younger than 35 with Graves' hyperthyroidism.

The J gene is TRBJ2-5, the V gene TRBV6-2 or TRBV6-3; 11 bases line up with TRBD2. V shed 8 bases, J shed 4 bases, and the junction held 6 bases outside the gene matches. CDR1 and CDR2 from the germline V gene are MNHEY and SVGEGT. The CDR3 length is 14 residues. This CDR3 reads CASRRLAGGETQYF. CDR3 DNA: TGTGCCAGCCGGCGGCTAGCGGGAGGAGAGACCCAGTACTTC.

This clonotype occurred many times. The chain uses TRBV6-1 and TRBJ1-2; no definite D call. In germline, CDR1 is MNHNS, CDR2 SASEGT. The CDR3 sequence is 11 residues long. Between the trimmed V and J ends, which lost 5 bases and 7 bases, there was a span of 8 bases. The CDR3 DNA sequence: TGTGCCAGCAGTTCTCCCGGTGGCTACACCTTC. This sequence encodes CASSSPGGYTF.

This clonotype showed up many times. The gene calls are TRBV7-2 and TRBJ2-3; D may be TRBD1 or TRBD2 (5 bases each). The CDR3 runs to 13 residues. In germline, CDR1 is SGHTA, CDR2 FQGNSA. The germline V and J ends were trimmed by 4 bases and 10 bases, with 15 bases remaining between them. CDR3 amino acids: CASSSPQGVAQYF. The CDR3 DNA sequence: TGTGCCAGCAGCTCCCCCCAGGGAGTCGCGCAGTATTTT.

This clonotype was recorded at least ten times. The chain carries TRBV28 and TRBJ2-5; tentatively, D is TRBD2 (5 bases). V lost 6 bases and J lost 5, with 10 bases in between. CDR3 length: 12 residues. CDR1 MDHEN and CDR2 SYDVKM come from the germline V gene. In DNA, the CDR3 is TGTGCCAGCAGGGCACCGGGGGAGACCCAGTACTTC. Translated, it gives CASRAPGETQYF.

This CDR3 reads CSVVGGNGNTIYF. The CDR3 nucleotides read TGCAGCGTTGTGGGCGGCAATGGAAACACCATATATTTT. V and J are TRBV29-1 and TRBJ1-3; D is ambiguous. Trimming took off 4 bases at V and 3 bases at J, with 10 bases between the two ends. CDR1 and CDR2 from the germline V gene are SQVTM and ANQGSEA. The CDR3 runs to 13 residues. The variable domain in full, with the rest retrieved from reference TRBV29-1 and TRBJ1-3, is SAVISQKPSRDICQRGTSLTIQCQVDSQVTMMFWYRQQPGQSLTLIATANQGSEATYESGFVIDKFPISRPNLTFSTLTVSNMSPEDSSIYLCSVVGGNGNTIYFGEGSWLTVV.

This clonotype was counted many times. This chain links TRBV30 with TRBJ2-7, with D tentatively TRBD2 (6 bases). The CDR3 is 12 residues long. The ends were cut back, 7 bases at V and 0 bases at J, with 10 bases in the middle. The V gene's germline CDR1 is GTSNPN and CDR2 SVGIG (reference sequence). In DNA, the CDR3 is TGTGCCTTTAGCGGTCTCTCCTACGAGCAGTACTTC. Translated, it gives CAFSGLSYEQYF.

V is TRBV29-1 and J is TRBJ2-1, with 12 bases fitting TRBD2. This CDR3 spans 13 amino acids. Germline CDR1 reads SQVTM; CDR2 reads ANQGSEA. V gave up 2 bases and J gave up 11 bases; unmatched junction bases: 4. CDR3 in DNA: TGCAGCGTTGAACTAGCGGGAGGGCGGAAGCAGTTCTTC. This sequence encodes CSVELAGGRKQFF.

The chain couples TRBV9 to TRBJ1-1, with TRBD1 as a possible D gene (6 bases). Trimming removed 0 bases at V and 5 bases at J, with 11 bases between. Per germline, CDR1 SGDLS and CDR2 YYNGEE. The CDR3 has 14 amino acids. The CDR3 spells CASSVEGGQTEAFF. The DNA of the CDR3 is TGTGCCAGCAGCGTAGAGGGGGGCCAAACTGAAGCTTTCTTT.

In this sample, this clonotype turned up a few times. The chain employs TRBV7-9 and TRBJ2-7; TRBD2 matches 7 bases. Germline V gene data show CDR1 as SEHNR and CDR2 as FQNEAQ (reference sequence). J gave up 7 bases and V 4 bases, and 16 bases lay outside the gene matches. CDR3 length equals 16 residues. CDR3 region: CASSSSRRLGAGEQYF. The CDR3 nucleotides are TGTGCCAGCAGCTCCAGTAGGAGACTGGGAGCGGGAGAGCAGTACTTC. The whole variable domain, filled in from reference TRBV7-9 and TRBJ2-7, reads DTGVSQNPRHKITKRGQNVTFRCDPISEHNRLYWYRQTLGQGPEFLTYFQNEAQLEKSRLLSDRFSAERPKGSFSTLEIQRTEQGDSAMYLCASSSSRRLGAGEQYFGPGTRLTVT.

This clonotype was seen ten or more times. The chain uses TRBV6-1 and TRBJ2-7; the match to TRBD1 covers 10 bases. From germline, CDR1 is MNHNS and CDR2 SASEGT. Trimming took 11 bases from V and 1 from J; bases not matched to a gene: 11. This CDR3 contains 15 residues. The CDR3 nucleotides read TGTGCCGTCAACACCAGGACAGGGGGATCCTACGAGCAGTACTTC. The encoded protein is CAVNTRTGGSYEQYF.

In this sample, this clonotype turned up many times. This sequence joins TRBV29-1 and TRBJ2-3, with D perhaps matching TRBD1 (6 bases). The length of the CDR3 is 15 residues. Trimming removed 7 bases at V and 2 bases at J, with 19 bases between. In germline, CDR1 is SQVTM, CDR2 ANQGSEA. CDR3: CSATGNREHTDTQYF. The CDR3 coding sequence is TGCAGCGCTACAGGGAACAGGGAGCACACAGATACGCAGTATTTT.

In its sample, this clonotype was seen many times. This chain connects TRBV18 to TRBJ1-5; D remains unclear. Per the germline V gene, CDR1 is KGHSH and CDR2 is LQKENI. This CDR3 is built from 14 residues. The V gene lost 3 bases and the J gene lost 5 bases, with 11 bases spanning the gap. The CDR3 coding sequence is TGTGCCAGCTCACCGGAGACCTGGGATCAGCCCCAGCATTTT. Translation: CASSPETWDQPQHF.

This chain links TRBV7-2 with TRBJ1-6; D unclear. Per germline, CDR1 SGHTA and CDR2 FQGNSA. Trimming shortened V by 2 bases and J by 0 bases, and 14 bases separated the two germline ends. CDR3 size: 18 residues. CDR3 residues: CASSLYHPLSSYNSPLHF. The CDR3 nucleotides are TGTGCCAGCAGCTTATACCACCCCCTTAGCTCCTATAATTCACCCCTCCACTTT.

The genes are TRBV19 and TRBJ1-5, with D perhaps TRBD1 (5 bases). The germline CDR1 and CDR2 sequences are LNHDA and SQIVND (reference sequence). This CDR3 contains 13 residues. With 3 bases removed from V and 7 bases from J, the gap between germline ends came to 10 bases. CDR3 coding DNA: TGTGCCAGTAGTATGGGTCGGGGCCAGCCCCAGCATTTT. Protein: CASSMGRGQPQHF.

This clonotype was detected ten times or more. This rearrangement joins TRBV28 to TRBJ2-7; TRBD2 is a possible D gene (6 bases). The V gene's germline CDR1 is MDHEN and CDR2 SYDVKM. This CDR3 is 16 amino acids long. Between the trimmed V and J ends, which lost 3 bases and 4 bases, there was a span of 19 bases. CDR3: CASSFVSGGWFYEQYF. Written as DNA, the CDR3 is TGTGCCAGCAGTTTCGTATCCGGGGGTTGGTTTTACGAGCAGTACTTC.

V gene TRBV20-1 combines with J gene TRBJ1-1; D remains ambiguous. The CDR3 runs to 9 residues. Germline lookup yields CDR1 DFQATT and CDR2 SNEGSKA (reference sequence). V lost 6 bases to trimming and J lost 11 bases, with 10 bases between them. The CDR3 here is CSALLGAFF. The CDR3 DNA reads as TGCAGTGCCCTTTTGGGGGCTTTCTTT.

The table lists this clonotype with many counts. This chain uses TRBV7-9 with TRBJ2-2, with 8 nucleotides matching TRBD2. CDR1 and CDR2 from the germline V gene are SEHNR and FQNEAQ (reference sequence). The J segment lost 2 bases and the V segment lost 11 bases, leaving 4 bases of the junction unmatched. The CDR3 extends over 13 amino acids. CDR3 DNA sequence: TGTGCCCGGCGGGAGGCCAACACCGGGGAGCTGTTTTTT. Translating gives CARREANTGELFF.

The chain is built from TRBV10-3 and TRBJ2-3; 9 bases map to TRBD2. Trimming cost V 5 bases and J 3 bases; bases outside gene matches: 3. Germline V gives CDR1 ENHRY, CDR2 SYGVKD. The CDR3 is made up of 14 amino acids. DNA of the CDR3: TGTGCCATCAGTTCGGCGGGGGGGACAGATACGCAGTATTTT. It specifies CAISSAGGTDTQYF.

This chain links TRBV7-8 with TRBJ1-1; D perhaps matches TRBD1 (5 bases). CDR3 length equals 14 residues. V lost 1 base and J 5 bases, leaving 11 bases between the germline ends. Germline lookup yields CDR1 SGHVS and CDR2 FQNEAQ. Here the CDR3 DNA reads TGTGCCAGCAGCTTAGGGTCCGGGACGACTGAAGCTTTCTTT. Translating gives CASSLGSGTTEAFF.

The table lists this clonotype with a few counts. The CDR3 DNA reads as TGTGCCAGCAGTTCTCTAGCGGGAGGGTCTGGGGCCAACGTCCTGACTTTC. Residues: CASSSLAGGSGANVLTF. The chain recombines TRBV28 with TRBJ2-6, with 12 positions matching TRBD2. Germline V gives CDR1 MDHEN, CDR2 SYDVKM. This CDR3 has 17 residues. The V segment lost 4 bases and the J segment 1 base; nucleotides outside the gene matches: 2.

The sample holds many counts of this clonotype. The J gene is TRBJ2-7, the V gene TRBV27; possibly TRBD2 for D (5 bases). Germline lookup yields CDR1 MNHEY and CDR2 SMNVEV (reference sequence). The CDR3 length is 16 residues. V was trimmed by 8 bases and J by 5 bases, leaving 25 bases between them. CDR3 sequence reads: CASAPSQAPGMDEQYF. Here the CDR3 DNA reads TGTGCCAGCGCTCCCTCCCAGGCACCGGGGATGGACGAGCAGTACTTC.

V is TRBV6-2 or TRBV6-3 and J is TRBJ2-1, with TRBD2 identical over 16 bases. Germline V gene data show CDR1 as MNHEY and CDR2 as SVGEGT. The CDR3 is 16 residues long. J lost 9 bases, V lost 6 bases, and 8 bases had no gene match. CDR3 region: CASSEGLAGGPGEQFF. DNA of the CDR3: TGTGCCAGCAGCGAGGGACTAGCGGGAGGGCCGGGTGAGCAGTTCTTC.

This clonotype has ten or more counts. The V and J genes are TRBV20-1 and TRBJ2-7, with TRBD2 matching over 9 bases. Germline CDR1 is DFQATT and CDR2 is SNEGSKA (reference sequence). With 3 bases clipped from V and 2 bases from J, the junction kept 5 bases outside the gene matches. This CDR3 contains 14 residues. CDR3 residues: CSASRSSGAYEQYF. In DNA form, the CDR3 reads TGCAGTGCTAGTCGATCTAGCGGGGCCTACGAGCAGTACTTC.

This clonotype was seen many times. The J gene is TRBJ2-1, the V gene TRBV20-1; D unresolved. The germline CDR1 and CDR2 sequences are DFQATT and SNEGSKA (reference sequence). The CDR3 is 14 residues long. Trimming took 3 bases from V and 0 from J, leaving 9 bases between them. The CDR3 DNA reads as TGCAGTGCTAGTCGGGCATTCTCCTACAATGAGCAGTTCTTC. This encodes CSASRAFSYNEQFF.